This TCR beta chain was documented in a study of blood T cell repertoires in COVID-19. Overall study: The United States, Italy and Spain provided the acute and convalescent COVID-19 samples. PBMCs, B-cell-depleted T cells, or T cells provided the cDNA or gDNA that made up the material.

As handled by the study authors: Reference gene primer amplification gave nucleated cell count estimates. Using immunoSEQ multiplex PCR, the repertoire was profiled, and TCRdb retains in-frame clones only, with some absent. V, J and clone size are taken as reported in that table, and D and trimming were inferred from the DNA itself. This table has fewer than 200,000 clones, more than 85% appearing once. Cohorts were determined from participant-reported clinical history. Germline assignment: CDR1 MNHEY and CDR2 SMNVEV (reference sequence). CDR3 length equals 15 residues. Germline trimming cut 2 bases from V and 4 bases from J; bases unmatched to any gene: 6.

The receptor's source is a woman aged 40 to 50 in a cohort exposed to, infected with or recovered from COVID-19 (not recorded which). Sequenced sample: PBMCs or T cells enriched from blood (not recorded which). The chain couples TRBV27 to TRBJ1-2, with TRBD1 identical over 8 bases. Here the CDR3 DNA reads TGTGCCAGCAGTTTACGCGGCAGGGGGCTCTATGGCTACACCTTC. Translating gives CASSLRGRGLYGYTF.